This T cell receptor (beta chain) was identified in a study of blood T cells in healthy people across ages. Using a J-beta primer mix together with a sample-barcoded 5' primer, a second PCR was run for roughly 7 to 12 cycles. MiXCR, applied by TCRdb to the 5' RACE reads, yields one record per CDR3 protein. The data hold some 730,000 distinct CDR3 sequences, with about a fifth observed a single time. This clonotype has only a few counts. The CDR3 is 14 amino acids. CDR1 MDHEN and CDR2 SYDVKM come from the germline V gene. Trimming left V 5 bases short and J 9 bases short, with 14 bases between. The sequence was obtained from a man aged 65-85 years in good health. V and J are TRBV28 and TRBJ1-6; possible D gene TRBD1, 5 bases. The sequencing input was blood. The CDR3 spells CASSPGTDSSPLHF. Written as DNA, the CDR3 is TGTGCCAGCAGTCCCGGGACGGATAGTTCACCCCTCCACTTT. Together with reference TRBV28 and TRBJ1-6, the CDR3 gives the full variable domain: DVKVTQSSRYLVKRTGEKVFLECVQDMDHENMFWYRQDPGLGLRLIYFSYDVKMKEKGDIPEGYSVSREKKERFSLILESASTNQTSMYLCASSPGTDSSPLHFGNGTRLTVT.